This TCR beta chain was retrieved from a study of T cells in Graves' hyperthyroidism and ophthalmopathy. The V end was cut by 2 bases, the J end by 7 bases, with 5 bases between. This CDR3 has 11 amino acids. Germline loops: CDR1 SGHTA, CDR2 FQGNSA. Amplification of TCR beta CDR3 regions used RNA as the template. Using the HTBI primer set, a first-round RT-PCR was run on the TCR CDR3. TCRdb reanalysed the multiplex PCR reads using MiXCR and keeps one entry per CDR3 protein. The repertoire holds roughly 530,000 distinct CDR3 sequences, with about 15% as singletons. This clonotype has a count of ten or more.

Sequencing used blood. The clonotype originates from a woman under 30 with Graves' ophthalmopathy. The chain combines TRBV7-2 with TRBJ1-1, with unresolved D. The CDR3 coding sequence is TGTGCCAGCAGCTTATCAGTTGAAGCTTTCTTT. This encodes CASSLSVEAFF. Combining the CDR3 with reference TRBV7-2 and TRBJ1-1 gives the whole variable domain GAGVSQSPSNKVTEKGKDVELRCDPISGHTALYWYRQSLGQGLEFLIYFQGNSAPDKSGLPSDRFSAERTGGSVSTLTIQRTQQEDSAVYLCASSLSVEAFFGQGTRLTVV.